Listed here are 11 T cell receptor beta chains from one sample, sequenced in a study of cytomegalovirus exposure and HLA in healthy donors. The PCR had 60 Vbeta and 13 Jbeta primers. Measured with immunoSEQ multiplex PCR; TCRdb has only the in-frame clones, and not every one. The sample includes under 150,000 clones, 70% to 80% seen only once; the top ten take roughly 3.1%. The sample taken for sequencing was PBMCs. These receptors were collected from a man aged 25-45 years in good health and CMV-seronegative.

J is TRBJ2-7 and V is TRBV2; D is possibly TRBD1 (6 bases). V was clipped by 8 bases and J by 3 bases, with 8 bases between them. This CDR3 region has 11 residues. CDR1 is SNHLY and CDR2 is FYNNEI in the germline V gene. This CDR3 is CASGDNYEQYF. The CDR3 DNA reads TGTGCCAGCGGGGACAACTACGAGCAGTACTTC.

This chain connects TRBV2 to TRBJ2-3, with D tentatively TRBD1 (5 bases). Trimming pared 4 bases from V and 3 bases from J, leaving 8 bases between. The CDR3 is 13 residues long. Germline V lookup: CDR1 SNHLY, CDR2 FYNNEI. The CDR3 region is CASSVRGTDTQYF. The DNA for the CDR3 is TGTGCCAGCAGTGTAAGGGGAACAGATACGCAGTATTTT.

The chain recombines TRBV7-8 with TRBJ2-5; possibly TRBD1 for D (6 bases). Trimming cost V 4 bases and J 4 bases, with 10 bases left between them. The CDR3 spans 13 residues. The germline V gene has CDR1 SGHVS and CDR2 FQNEAQ. The CDR3: CASSSGHLETQYF. CDR3 DNA: TGTGCCAGCAGCTCGGGACATTTAGAGACCCAGTACTTC.

With regard to this clone: The same CDR3 is also encoded by other DNA sequences in this sample. This chain links TRBV11-2 with TRBJ1-6, with TRBD1 matching 7 bases. J was trimmed by 13 bases and V by 4 bases; bases with no gene match: 13. Germline V gives CDR1 SGHAT, CDR2 FQNNGV. This CDR3 is built from 15 residues. CDR3 coding DNA: TGTGCCAGCAGCTCGACGACAGGGTCGGGTTCGCCCCTCCACTTT. Amino acid sequence: CASSSTTGSGSPLHF.

The chain employs TRBV2 and TRBJ1-2; 7 bases map to TRBD1. The CDR3 extends over 17 amino acids. Germline CDR1 and CDR2: SNHLY and FYNNEI. Germline trimming cut 3 bases from V and 8 bases from J; bases unmatched to any gene: 18. The CDR3 protein is CASSDLMVPATGSGYTF. CDR3 nucleotide sequence: TGTGCCAGCAGTGATCTTATGGTACCTGCGACAGGGAGCGGCTACACCTTC.

This chain connects TRBV18 to TRBJ1-1; 7 bases line up with TRBD1. V shed 3 bases, J shed 2 bases, and the junction held 6 bases outside the gene matches. The CDR3 has 15 residues. The germline CDR1 and CDR2 sequences are KGHSH and LQKENI. As DNA, the CDR3 is TGTGCCAGCTCACCTTCGACAGGGAGAAACACTGAAGCTTTCTTT. It is translated as CASSPSTGRNTEAFF.

The chain links TRBV2 to TRBJ2-5, with 8 nucleotides matching TRBD1. The J call may be mistaken, given a closer DNA end match to TRBJ2-7. Germline V gives CDR1 SNHLY, CDR2 FYNNEI. This CDR3 has 13 amino acids. The CDR3 nucleotides are TGTGCCAGCAGTGTAGACAGGGGCGACGAGCAGTACTTC. Protein: CASSVDRGDEQYF.

The chain carries TRBV7-2 and TRBJ2-5; D gene ambiguous. This CDR3 spans 12 amino acids. Trimming removed 2 bases at V and 4 bases at J, with 5 bases between. Germline values: CDR1 SGHTA, CDR2 FQGNSA. The CDR3 DNA follows: TGTGCCAGCAGCTTAACGAGAGAGACCCAGTACTTC. Protein: CASSLTRETQYF.

V gene TRBV18 combines with J gene TRBJ1-5; TRBD1 aligns across 11 bases. Germline V gene sequence: CDR1 KGHSH, CDR2 LQKENI. The CDR3 spans 15 residues. The V and J ends lost 3 bases and 4 bases, in that order; junction bases with no gene match: 2. CDR3 DNA: TGTGCCAGCTCACCCGGGACAGGGGGTAATCAGCCCCAGCATTTT. It is translated as CASSPGTGGNQPQHF.

Only a few counts were recorded for this clone. The chain uses TRBV7-8 and TRBJ1-5; D gene unclear. CDR1 SGHVS and CDR2 FQNEAQ come from the germline V gene. The V and J ends lost 3 bases and 5 bases respectively, with 5 bases between them. CDR3 length: 12 amino acids. The CDR3 sequence: CASSLRDQPQHF. In nucleotides, the CDR3 is TGTGCCAGCAGCTTGCGGGATCAGCCCCAGCATTTT.

The rearrangement links TRBV6-5 to TRBJ2-5; 7 positions agree with TRBD2. The germline CDR1 and CDR2 sequences are MNHEY and SVGAGI. The trim removed 8 bases at V and 4 bases at J, leaving 7 bases unmatched. CDR3 length: 13 amino acids. This chain's CDR3 is CASPVTSRETQYF. The DNA for the CDR3 is TGTGCCAGCCCGGTGACTAGCAGAGAGACCCAGTACTTC.